Listed here are 24 T cell receptor beta chains from one sample, sequenced in a study of response to subunit inactivated influenza vaccine. TCRdb ran MiXCR on the RT-PCR reads and lists one entry per CDR3 protein. This table has 550,000 to 800,000 distinct CDR3 sequences, more than 11% appearing once. This specimen consisted of PBMCs from blood, obtained 14 to 15 days before vaccination. The receptors here all came from a man aged 45 to 65 who received an inactivated influenza vaccine.

A few counts support this clonotype. The chain carries TRBV20-1 and TRBJ2-1, with 9 nucleotides matching TRBD1. V was clipped by 6 bases and J by 5 bases; unmatched bases: 5. CDR3 size: 13 residues. Germline lookup yields CDR1 DFQATT and CDR2 SNEGSKA (reference sequence). This CDR3 is CSATDRGHNEQFF. The CDR3 DNA follows: TGCAGTGCCACGGACAGGGGCCACAATGAGCAGTTCTTC.

The rearrangement links TRBV18 to TRBJ2-5, with TRBD1 matching 8 bases. The CDR3 has 16 amino acids. The trim removed 3 bases at V and 2 bases at J, leaving 8 bases unmatched. Germline V gene data show CDR1 as KGHSH and CDR2 as LQKENI. The CDR3 region has the DNA TGTGCCAGCTCACCCTTACCCAGGACAGGGCAAGAGACCCAGTACTTC. Translated: CASSPLPRTGQETQYF. Based on the CDR3 plus reference TRBV18 and TRBJ2-5, the full variable domain is NAGVMQNPRHLVRRRGQEARLRCSPMKGHSHVYWYRQLPEEGLKFMVYLQKENIIDESGMPKERFSAEFPKEGPSILRIQQVVRGDSAAYFCASSPLPRTGQETQYFGPGTRLLVL.

This clonotype was detected a few times. A read error may account for a junction end that differs from germline. The V gene is TRBV9, the J gene TRBJ2-2; D uncertain. The CDR3 covers 14 residues. The germline V gene has CDR1 SGDLS and CDR2 YYNGEE. The CDR3 spells CASSVETNTEELFF. The CDR3 DNA is TGTGCCAGCAGCGTAGAAACGAACACCGAGGAGCTGTTTTTT.

There are a few counts of this clonotype. The rearrangement links TRBV20-1 to TRBJ2-3; D is ambiguous. The V and J ends lost 3 bases and 4 bases respectively, with 17 bases between them. Germline V CDR1 and CDR2: DFQATT, SNEGSKA (reference sequence). The CDR3 runs 15 residues. Here the CDR3 reads CSASREMAWADTQYF. DNA for the CDR3: TGCAGTGCTAGTCGAGAGATGGCCTGGGCAGATACGCAGTATTTT.

A few counts support this clonotype. The CDR3 DNA sequence: TGTGCCAGCCCGGGGGCAGGGTATGGCTACACCTTC. Encoded protein: CASPGAGYGYTF. V usage is TRBV2 and J usage is TRBJ1-2; D perhaps matches TRBD1 (6 bases). CDR1 and CDR2 from the germline V gene are SNHLY and FYNNEI. The CDR3 contains 12 residues. With 8 bases removed from V and 5 bases from J, the gap between germline ends came to 12 bases.

This clonotype showed up just a few times. The genes are TRBV12-3 or TRBV12-4 and TRBJ1-2; 8 bases map to TRBD1. This CDR3 is built from 15 residues. V lost 1 base and J lost 2; bases outside the gene matches: 3. As DNA, the CDR3 is TGTGCCAGCAGTTTAGTCCAGGGGGCGAACTATGGCTACACCTTC. Protein product: CASSLVQGANYGYTF.

The rearrangement joins TRBV4-3 to TRBJ2-1; D gene ambiguous. V was cut by 1 base and J by 10 bases, with 11 bases left in between. CDR1 is LGHNA and CDR2 is YSLEER in the germline V gene. The CDR3 contains 13 residues. The chain's CDR3 is CASSQVPRSEQFF. In nucleotides, the CDR3 is TGCGCCAGCAGCCAAGTCCCCCGGTCGGAGCAGTTCTTC.

The chain has TRBV2 and TRBJ1-2; D is unclear. CDR1 and CDR2 from the germline V gene are SNHLY and FYNNEI. This CDR3 spans 12 amino acids. The ends were cut back, 4 bases at V and 8 bases at J, with 11 bases in the middle. CDR3 DNA sequence: TGTGCCAGCAGTGTTCGACTGGAGGGCTACACCTTC. Its translation: CASSVRLEGYTF.

This clonotype was found a few times. The gene calls are TRBV12-3 or TRBV12-4 and TRBJ1-5, with TRBD1 matching over 8 bases. The CDR3 contains 14 residues. Trimming removed 3 bases from V and 10 bases from J; junction bases left unmatched: 8. The CDR3 bases are TGTGCCAGCAGTTTCTCCGGACAGGGACATCCCCAGCATTTT. Translated, it gives CASSFSGQGHPQHF.

The chain is built from TRBV30 and TRBJ2-5; D gene unclear. V lost 5 bases and J 2 bases, leaving 9 bases between the germline ends. The germline CDR1 and CDR2 sequences are GTSNPN and SVGIG (reference sequence). The CDR3 is 12 amino acids. The CDR3 DNA reads as TGTGCCTGGGGGCAGGATCAAGAGACCCAGTACTTC. Its translation: CAWGQDQETQYF.

The sample holds a few counts of this clonotype. The genes are TRBV12-3 or TRBV12-4 and TRBJ1-3, with 7 bases lining up with TRBD1. The CDR3 extends over 15 amino acids. Trimming took 6 bases from V and 5 from J; bases not matched to a gene: 10. The CDR3 DNA reads TGTGCCAGCAGACCTGACAGGGACAATCGAAACACCATATATTTT. Its protein is CASRPDRDNRNTIYF.

V usage is TRBV29-1 and J usage is TRBJ2-2; D is possibly TRBD1 (6 bases). The CDR3 is made up of 13 amino acids. The germline V and J ends were trimmed by 6 bases and 5 bases, with 13 bases remaining between them. Germline V lookup: CDR1 SQVTM, CDR2 ANQGSEA. The CDR3 loop is CSVRGRGTGELFF. The CDR3 DNA sequence: TGCAGCGTCAGGGGCCGCGGTACCGGGGAGCTGTTTTTT.

The chain links TRBV6-2 or TRBV6-3 to TRBJ1-1, with D tentatively TRBD1 (6 bases). Germline V lookup: CDR1 MNHEY, CDR2 SVGEGT. V was clipped by 2 bases and J by 3 bases, with 7 bases between them. This CDR3 region has 13 residues. In nucleotides, the CDR3 is TGTGCCAGCAGTTACGAGGGGGACACTGAAGCTTTCTTT. It specifies CASSYEGDTEAFF.

This rearrangement joins TRBV7-2 to TRBJ1-6; D is unclear. This CDR3 has 17 amino acids. Germline V gives CDR1 SGHTA, CDR2 FQGNSA. V was cut by 0 bases and J by 7 bases, with 16 bases left in between. This CDR3 reads CASSLAASSFGNSPLHF. The CDR3 nucleotides read TGTGCCAGCAGCTTAGCCGCCAGTTCTTTTGGGAATTCACCCCTCCACTTT. Full variable domain (rest looked up from reference TRBV7-2 and TRBJ1-6): GAGVSQSPSNKVTEKGKDVELRCDPISGHTALYWYRQSLGQGLEFLIYFQGNSAPDKSGLPSDRFSAERTGGSVSTLTIQRTQQEDSAVYLCASSLAASSFGNSPLHFGNGTRLTVT.

This clonotype has only a few counts. The rearrangement links TRBV4-3 to TRBJ2-5, with 11 bases identical to TRBD1. Germline loops: CDR1 LGHNA, CDR2 YSLEER. This CDR3 is 15 amino acids long. With V trimmed by 5 bases and J by 6 bases, 8 bases remained unmatched. The CDR3 sequence: CASSSGTGGPQTQYF. In nucleotides, the CDR3 is TGCGCCAGCAGCTCCGGGACAGGGGGTCCGCAGACCCAGTACTTC.

V is TRBV30 and J is TRBJ2-7; TRBD1 is a possible D gene (5 bases). This CDR3 region has 11 residues. The germline V gene encodes CDR1 GTSNPN and CDR2 SVGIG (reference sequence). Trimming cost V 1 base and J 7 bases, with 8 bases left between them. DNA for the CDR3: TGTGCCTGGAGTGGCCCAGGGGAGCAGTACTTC. It encodes CAWSGPGEQYF.

This clonotype has just a few counts. The gene calls are TRBV11-2 and TRBJ1-2; D uncertain. Trimming took off 3 bases at V and 2 bases at J, with 10 bases between the two ends. The V gene's germline CDR1 is SGHAT and CDR2 FQNNGV. There are 14 residues in the CDR3. CDR3 sequence (DNA): TGTGCCAGCAGCTTTTCCAGCGAGAACTATGGCTACACCTTC. Translation gives CASSFSSENYGYTF. The full variable domain, with the rest looked up from reference TRBV11-2 and TRBJ1-2, is EAGVAQSPRYKIIEKRQSVAFWCNPISGHATLYWYQQILGQGPKLLIQFQNNGVVDDSQLPKDRFSAERLKGVDSTLKIQPAKLEDSAVYLCASSFSSENYGYTFGSGTRLTVV.

The chain couples TRBV28 to TRBJ2-2; D gene unclear. This CDR3 is built from 13 residues. The ends were cut back, 5 bases at V and 3 bases at J, with 7 bases in the middle. Germline CDR1 is MDHEN and CDR2 is SYDVKM. CDR3 sequence reads: CASSNSDTGELFF. The CDR3 DNA reads as TGTGCCAGCAGTAACTCGGACACCGGGGAGCTGTTTTTT.

This clonotype was seen only a few times. CDR3 loop: CASSLSVDIYNEQFF. In DNA form, the CDR3 reads TGTGCCAGCAGTTTATCAGTGGACATCTACAATGAGCAGTTCTTC. The chain recombines TRBV27 with TRBJ2-1; the D gene is possibly TRBD1 (5 bases). With 0 bases removed from V and 3 bases from J, the gap between germline ends came to 9 bases. Germline CDR1 and CDR2: MNHEY and SMNVEV (reference sequence). This CDR3 spans 15 amino acids.

The rearrangement joins TRBV4-3 to TRBJ2-1; 7 bases fit TRBD2. Germline-derived CDR1 and CDR2 are LGHNA and YSLEER. The CDR3 consists of 13 residues. Trimming at V came to 4 bases and at J to 13 bases, leaving 10 bases not matched to a gene. The CDR3 DNA reads as TGCGCCAGCAGCCTCACTAGCGCTGGCCTTCAGTTCTTC. This codes for CASSLTSAGLQFF.

This chain uses TRBV10-3 with TRBJ2-2; 9 bases are a match to TRBD1. Germline CDR1 is ENHRY and CDR2 is SYGVKD. CDR3 length: 15 residues. The trim removed 9 bases at V and 3 bases at J, leaving 8 bases unmatched. This CDR3 reads CAIADRGGYTGELFF. CDR3 bases: TGTGCCATTGCGGACAGGGGAGGGTACACCGGGGAGCTGTTTTTT.

Only a few counts were recorded for this clonotype. The chain is built from TRBV4-1 and TRBJ1-3; 8 nucleotides agree with TRBD1. This CDR3 has 15 residues. The V and J ends lost 3 bases and 4 bases, in that order; junction bases with no gene match: 5. CDR1 is MGHRA and CDR2 is YSYEKL in the germline V gene. CDR3 nucleotide sequence: TGCGCCAGCAGCCAGAGGACAGGGCTCGGAAACACCATATATTTT. Encoded protein: CASSQRTGLGNTIYF.

This chain connects TRBV19 to TRBJ1-5; D not certain. The CDR3 contains 16 residues. Trimming cost V 3 bases and J 7 bases, with 19 bases left between them. The germline V gene has CDR1 LNHDA and CDR2 SQIVND (reference sequence). The CDR3 nucleotides are TGTGCCAGTAGTATTCCGGACCGAGGGAGAGAGCAGCCCCAGCATTTT. As protein: CASSIPDRGREQPQHF.

The chain joins TRBV3-1 to TRBJ2-1, with TRBD2 identical over 12 bases. This CDR3 is built from 16 residues. CDR1 is LGHDT, CDR2 YNNKEL, per germline (reference sequence). V lost 5 bases, J lost 6 bases, and 8 bases stayed unmatched. CDR3 in amino acids: CASSYRTSGVPNEQFF. In DNA form, the CDR3 reads TGTGCCAGCAGCTATAGGACTAGCGGGGTTCCCAATGAGCAGTTCTTC.